This TCR beta chain comes out of a study of persistence of HIV-infected CD4 T cells. The overall study: The sample holds CD4+ T cells responsive to CMV or HIV-1 Gag.

Per germline, CDR1 LNHDA and CDR2 SQIVND (reference sequence). With 6 bases removed from V and 5 bases from J, the gap between germline ends came to 17 bases. The CDR3 contains 14 residues. The immunoSEQ assay was version 4, run in survey mode. Only in-frame clones appear in the TCRdb table, and some are missing; sequencing was by immunoSEQ multiplex PCR. The sample lists 40,000 to 50,000 clones; about 81% were seen once. General observations from the study: Compared with CD3/CD28-stimulated cells, CMV- and Gag-responding cells showed lower TCRbeta richness.

A remark on this clone: Its antigen is currently unknown.

Stimulation used approximately 10 ug/mL lysate from CMV-infected fibroblasts. Sorted nonresponding memory CD4+ T cells were CD40L-negative, CD69-negative, CD45RO-high. Suppressive ART was started during chronic HIV-1 infection in these adults. The sample in question was CD4+ T cells sorted from PBMCs after roughly 18-hour stimulation, obtained from a patient who received antiretroviral therapy. The chain is built from TRBV19 and TRBJ2-7; D gene ambiguous. This clonotype was obtained from an adult man with HIV who was CMV-seropositive. CDR3 coding DNA: TGTGCCAGTAGGATTTTAAAGCAACCTAACGAGCAGTACTTC. It codes for CASRILKQPNEQYF.